This T cell receptor beta chain was documented in a study of blood T cell repertoires in COVID-19. Method: immunoSEQ multiplex PCR; TCRdb's copy keeps in-frame clones and lacks some. The table includes around 170,000 clones, around 80% detected once. This clone was seen just once. Recruits, aged roughly 18 to 100 years, lived in 24 US areas. Germline V gene sequence: CDR1 SGHDT, CDR2 YYEEEE. Deletions cut 0 bases from V and 7 bases from J, with 8 bases between. This CDR3 spans 14 amino acids. This clonotype originated in a man aged 45-65 years who had recovered from COVID-19. V usage is TRBV5-6 and J usage is TRBJ1-6, with D hard to call. The sequencing input was PBMCs or T cells enriched from blood (not recorded which). The CDR3 DNA sequence: TGTGCCAGCAGCTTGGGACAACCCAATTCACCCCTCCACTTT. Translated, it gives CASSLGQPNSPLHF.